The 28 T cell receptor beta chains below all came from one sample that was sequenced in a study of monozygotic twins with inflammatory bowel disease. TCRdb re-called the 5' RACE reads; one entry per CDR3 protein, DNA not given. Its table records around 410,000 distinct CDR3 sequences. Material for sequencing was blood. Receptors originate from a human donor with ulcerative colitis or Crohn's disease, or a healthy co-twin of an affected twin (not recorded which).

The chain uses TRBV18 and TRBJ1-1; TCRdb reports TRBD1, a call that lacks DNA to check it against. The germline gives CDR1 KGHSH, CDR2 LQKENI. The CDR3 spans 16 residues. CDR3 in amino acids: CASSPSRGNVNTEAFF.

This chain links TRBV20-1 with TRBJ1-5; the D gene TCRdb calls, TRBD1, cannot be checked with no DNA. The CDR3 has 15 amino acids. Germline lookup yields CDR1 DFQATT and CDR2 SNEGSKA (reference sequence). CDR3 sequence reads: CSARTGQTPSEPQHF.

This chain links TRBV4-1 with TRBJ2-1. CDR1 is MGHRA and CDR2 is YSYEKL in the germline V gene. This CDR3 is 15 amino acids long. This CDR3 reads CASSQFLYSVNEQFF.

The V gene is TRBV15, the J gene TRBJ2-3; TCRdb names TRBD1, which stays unverified in the absence of DNA. In germline, CDR1 is LNHNV, CDR2 YYDKDF (reference sequence). The CDR3 spans 16 residues. CDR3 in amino acids: CATSSSGAGRTDTQYF. Using reference TRBV15 and TRBJ2-3 for the parts outside the CDR3, the full variable domain is DAMVIQNPRYQVTQFGKPVTLSCSQTLNHNVMYWYQQKSSQAPKLLFHYYDKDFNNEADTPDNFQSRRPNTSFCFLDIRSPGLGDTAMYLCATSSSGAGRTDTQYFGPGTRLTVL.

The chain employs TRBV12-3 or TRBV12-4 and TRBJ2-2; TCRdb indicates TRBD1, and absent DNA this call remains unverified. CDR3 length equals 15 residues. The chain's CDR3 is CASIPGGSITGELFF.

The chain has TRBV6-2 or TRBV6-3 and TRBJ1-2; without DNA, the TCRdb call of TRBD1 cannot be checked. CDR1 and CDR2 from the germline V gene are MNHEY and SVGEGT. There are 13 residues in the CDR3. CDR3 region: CASSYVQGYGYTF.

The chain carries TRBV5-1 and TRBJ1-1; TCRdb lists TRBD1, though no DNA is available to test this call. From germline, CDR1 is SGHRS and CDR2 YFSETQ. This CDR3 spans 15 amino acids. Here the CDR3 reads CASRTGGQMNTEAFF.

The V and J genes are TRBV18 and TRBJ1-5; TCRdb outputs TRBD1, but without DNA this stays unchecked. This CDR3 is 13 amino acids long. Germline-derived CDR1 and CDR2 are KGHSH and LQKENI. The CDR3 reads CASSQGESQPQHF.

J is TRBJ2-1 and V is TRBV5-1; the TCRdb D gene call, TRBD2, has no DNA to confirm it. This CDR3 comprises 15 residues. Germline V lookup: CDR1 SGHRS, CDR2 YFSETQ. The CDR3 loop is CASSLGLATYNEQFF.

The chain employs TRBV18 and TRBJ2-5; the TCRdb call, TRBD2, lacks DNA for checking. This CDR3 is 16 amino acids long. Germline V CDR1 and CDR2: KGHSH, LQKENI. CDR3: CASSPRGRVRGETQYF.

The V gene is TRBV5-1, the J gene TRBJ2-7; TCRdb proposes TRBD2, but this gene call is untestable without DNA. The V gene's germline CDR1 is SGHRS and CDR2 YFSETQ. This CDR3 is built from 16 residues. The CDR3 sequence: CASSLLAGGSSYEQYF.

This rearrangement joins TRBV6-5 to TRBJ2-7; absent DNA, TCRdb's TRBD1 call cannot be checked. Germline lookup yields CDR1 MNHEY and CDR2 SVGAGI. The CDR3 is made up of 13 amino acids. The chain's CDR3 is CASSSVGAQEQYF.

The chain joins TRBV9 to TRBJ2-5; TCRdb names TRBD1, which stays unverified in the absence of DNA. The germline CDR1 and CDR2 sequences are SGDLS and YYNGEE. This CDR3 is built from 15 residues. The CDR3 sequence: CASSTGLAGQETQYF. Full variable domain (outside the CDR3, taken from reference TRBV9 and TRBJ2-5): DSGVTQTPKHLITATGQRVTLRCSPRSGDLSVYWYQQSLDQGLQFLIQYYNGEERAKGNILERFSAQQFPDLHSELNLSSLELGDSALYFCASSTGLAGQETQYFGPGTRLLVL.

The V gene is TRBV19, the J gene TRBJ1-1; the D call of TRBD1 rests on TCRdb alone, since no DNA is present to check it. Germline V CDR1 and CDR2: LNHDA, SQIVND (reference sequence). The CDR3 length is 15 residues. This chain's CDR3 is CASSIEGQAYTEAFF.

The genes are TRBV7-2 and TRBJ2-4. Germline loops: CDR1 SGHTA, CDR2 FQGNSA. This CDR3 has 17 residues. CDR3 residues: CASSPRTRRDSKNIQYF.

The J gene is TRBJ2-4, the V gene TRBV12-3 or TRBV12-4; TCRdb outputs TRBD2, but without DNA this stays unchecked. This CDR3 contains 13 residues. The CDR3 protein is CAGLSGEGVVQYF.

V is TRBV28 and J is TRBJ2-2; absent DNA, TCRdb's TRBD1 call cannot be checked. Germline V gene data show CDR1 as MDHEN and CDR2 as SYDVKM. The CDR3 runs 16 residues. The CDR3 sequence is CASRDGQGPNTGELFF.

This chain connects TRBV6-5 to TRBJ1-6. The CDR3 has 17 residues. Germline V gene lookup returns CDR1 MNHEY and CDR2 SVGAGI. CDR3 sequence: CASSYVRFGSYNSPLHF.

This chain links TRBV2 with TRBJ2-5. In germline, CDR1 is SNHLY, CDR2 FYNNEI. The CDR3 consists of 12 residues. The CDR3 here is CASSLSWETQYF.

The rearrangement joins TRBV19 to TRBJ2-7; TCRdb's D call, TRBD1, is unchecked because there is no DNA. Germline V lookup: CDR1 LNHDA, CDR2 SQIVND (reference sequence). The CDR3 is 17 residues long. CDR3 sequence: CASSISGTGAHWYEQYF.

The chain employs TRBV5-1 and TRBJ2-7. From germline, CDR1 is SGHRS and CDR2 YFSETQ. The length of the CDR3 is 14 residues. The CDR3 region is CASSLRTGAYEQYF. Based on the CDR3 plus reference TRBV5-1 and TRBJ2-7, the full variable domain is KAGVTQTPRYLIKTRGQQVTLSCSPISGHRSVSWYQQTPGQGLQFLFEYFSETQRNKGNFPGRFSGRQFSNSRSEMNVSTLELGDSALYLCASSLRTGAYEQYFGPGTRLTVT.

This chain links TRBV20-1 with TRBJ1-5; the TCRdb call, TRBD1, lacks DNA for checking. Germline lookup yields CDR1 DFQATT and CDR2 SNEGSKA (reference sequence). The CDR3 spans 14 residues. The CDR3 protein is CSAYAGGPNQPQHF.

The chain uses TRBV20-1 and TRBJ1-1; TCRdb outputs TRBD1, but without DNA this stays unchecked. Per germline, CDR1 DFQATT and CDR2 SNEGSKA (reference sequence). This CDR3 is 15 amino acids long. The CDR3 reads CSARDPQAMNTEAFF.

The chain couples TRBV12-3 or TRBV12-4 to TRBJ1-2. The CDR3 consists of 14 residues. The CDR3 sequence is CASSPGLSGYGYTF.

This rearrangement joins TRBV27 to TRBJ2-5; TCRdb calls TRBD2, which cannot be checked without DNA. Looked up from germline, CDR1 is MNHEY and CDR2 is SMNVEV (reference sequence). CDR3 length equals 16 residues. CDR3 loop: CASSLWGTGKQETQYF.

The chain carries TRBV12-3 or TRBV12-4 and TRBJ1-2; TCRdb's assignment of TRBD1 cannot be checked, as there is no DNA. The CDR3 contains 11 residues. The CDR3 here is CATWTGFGYTF.

The genes are TRBV29-1 and TRBJ2-1; lacking DNA, the TRBD2 call made by TCRdb goes unchecked. The CDR3 contains 14 residues. Germline V gene data show CDR1 as SQVTM and CDR2 as ANQGSEA. The CDR3 sequence is CSVPIAGGPNEQFF.

The chain employs TRBV9 and TRBJ2-2. The CDR3 loop spans 14 amino acids. CDR1 and CDR2 from the germline V gene are SGDLS and YYNGEE. CDR3 in amino acids: CASSPITNTGELFF.